The clone carrying this TCR beta chain was picked up many times. Antigen unknown. TCRdb re-called the multiplex PCR reads through MiXCR, storing one row per CDR3 protein. The sample lists some 120,000 distinct CDR3 sequences; about 20% were seen once. Breast cancer patients provided tissue from their axillary draining lymph nodes. This record comes from a study of breast tumors, draining lymph nodes, adjacent tissues. Study findings and constraints: The lymph node origin of tumor T cells was framed as consistent with a hypothesis, not demonstrated.

Losses at the gene ends were 3 bases for V and 5 bases for J; bases not matched to a gene: 13. The CDR3 contains 18 residues. From germline, CDR1 is MNHEY and CDR2 SMNVEV (reference sequence). V gene TRBV27 combines with J gene TRBJ2-2; 9 nucleotides agree with TRBD2. The sequencing sample was made of axillary lymph node tissue. The TCR originated in a female donor with breast cancer. Some clones in this sample may be carry-over from other donors' samples. The CDR3 DNA reads TGTGCCAGCAGTTTTCGTCTCTGGCGGGAGGGCCGTACCGGGGAGCTGTTTTTT. It specifies CASSFRLWREGRTGELFF.